This is a list of T cell receptor beta chains from one sample in a study of T cell responses to AZD1222 COVID-19 vaccine. Profiled with immunoSEQ multiplex PCR; TCRdb holds only in-frame clones, not every one. Of approximately 190,000 clones detected, more than 75% appear once; the ten largest clones hold roughly 0.99%. Sequenced here: peripheral blood, sampled on day 0 of AZD1222 vaccination. The receptor set was obtained from an adult in good health. The CDR3 runs from the conserved cysteine through the conserved F or W. A D gene is named only where the DNA matches it firmly. The size of a clone is reported for some rows only, either as once, few or many, or as a class for expanded clones.

d_gene	v_gene	abundance	j_gene	CDR3nt	CDR3aa
-	TRBV12-3/TRBV12-4	-	TRBJ2-7	TGTGCCAGCAGTTTGGACGGAACCTACGAGCAGTACTTC	CASSLDGTYEQYF
-	TRBV13	-	TRBJ1-2	TGTGCCAGCAGCTCCAGGGAGAACTATGGCTACACCTTC	CASSSRENYGYTF
-	TRBV7-2	-	TRBJ1-4	TGTGCCAGCAGCCGCCGTGGGGAGGCTAATGAAAAACTGTTTTTT	CASSRRGEANEKLFF
-	TRBV20-1	-	TRBJ1-1	TGCAGTGCTGCCTCCAACACTGAAGCTTTCTTT	CSAASNTEAFF
-	TRBV21-1	-	TRBJ2-1	TGTGCCACTCCGAGAACACCTCATAGGGAGGGCTCCTACAATGAGCAGTTCTTC	CATPRTPHREGSYNEQFF
TRBD1	TRBV9	-	TRBJ2-5	TGTGCCAGCAGCGTAGGCTCAGGGGGCGTCGAGACCCAGTACTTC	CASSVGSGGVETQYF
-	TRBV6-2/TRBV6-3	-	TRBJ2-7	TGTGCCAGCAGTTTAACTAGGCGCTCCTACGAGCAGTACTTC	CASSLTRRSYEQYF
TRBD2	TRBV28	-	TRBJ2-5	TGTGCCAGCAGCCTCGGGGAGGGTGGGGAGACCCAGTACTTC	CASSLGEGGETQYF
-	TRBV7-6	-	TRBJ2-5	TGTGCCAGCAGCTTGGGCAGGAGGCCCCAAGAGACCCAGTACTTC	CASSLGRRPQETQYF
-	TRBV14	once	TRBJ2-7	TGTGCCAGCAGCCACTTAGGATTCTCCTACGAGCAGTACTTC	CASSHLGFSYEQYF
-	TRBV6-5	-	TRBJ2-6	TGTGCCAGCGGGATAGAAAAGGCTGGGGCCAACGTCCTGACTTTC	CASGIEKAGANVLTF
TRBD1	TRBV27	-	TRBJ1-6	TGTGCCAGCACCAACAGGGGAATTGGAAATTCACCCCTCCACTTT	CASTNRGIGNSPLHF
-	TRBV4-3	-	TRBJ1-3	TGCGCCAGCAGCCAAGATGGGTTGAAGGACACCATATATTTT	CASSQDGLKDTIYF
TRBD1	TRBV19	-	TRBJ2-5	TGTGCCAGTAGTATAGTCGGTACCGGGACAGGGGGCCAAGAGACCCAGTACTTC	CASSIVGTGTGGQETQYF
-	TRBV11-2	-	TRBJ2-7	TGTGCCAGCAGCTTAGGTCGGGGGTACGAGCAGTACTTC	CASSLGRGYEQYF
-	TRBV10-3	-	TRBJ2-7	TGTGCCATCAGTGAGTCGAGCGGAAACTACGAGCAGTACTTC	CAISESSGNYEQYF
TRBD1	TRBV15	-	TRBJ2-1	TGTGCCACCAGAAGAGACAGGGGGGGCTACAATGAGCAGTTCTTC	CATRRDRGGYNEQFF
TRBD1	TRBV24-1	-	TRBJ2-5	TGTGCCACCAGTGGGAAAGGGACAGGGGGTTCTCCTGGCGAGACCCAGTACTTC	CATSGKGTGGSPGETQYF
TRBD2	TRBV6-2/TRBV6-3	-	TRBJ2-5	TGTGCCAGCAGTTACTCGACTAGCGTGAGGGAGACCCAGTACTTC	CASSYSTSVRETQYF
-	TRBV7-2	-	TRBJ1-5	TGTGCCAGCAGCTTGGGTACGGGGATGAATCAGCCCCAGCATTTT	CASSLGTGMNQPQHF
-	TRBV6-5	-	TRBJ2-2	TGTGCCAGCAGGATAGAAGGTTACACCGGGGAGCTGTTTTTT	CASRIEGYTGELFF
TRBD1	TRBV3-1/TRBV3-2	few	TRBJ2-3	TGTGCCAGCAGCCCACGGGACAGGGGGGGCGATACGCAGTATTTT	CASSPRDRGGDTQYF
TRBD1	TRBV2	-	TRBJ1-2	TGTGCCAGCAGTGAGGAGGACAGGGCTAACTATGGCTACACCTTC	CASSEEDRANYGYTF
-	TRBV6-5	-	TRBJ1-2	TGTGCCAGCAGTTACGTCGGGGACTATGGCTACACCTTC	CASSYVGDYGYTF
-	TRBV3-1/TRBV3-2	-	TRBJ1-2	TGTGCCAGCAGCCAAGATCCCAAGACTCGGGGCTACACCTTC	CASSQDPKTRGYTF
TRBD1	TRBV28	once	TRBJ2-7	TGTGCCAGCAGTTTTAATCCAGGACAGGCGGCCTCCTACGAGCAGTACTTC	CASSFNPGQAASYEQYF
TRBD2	TRBV24-1	-	TRBJ2-2	TGTGCCACCAGCGGTTGGGCTCTAGCGGGAGCATCCGGGGAGCTGTTTTTT	CATSGWALAGASGELFF
-	TRBV27	-	TRBJ1-5	TGTGCCAGCAGTTTATCCGAGGGTCAGCCCCAGCATTTT	CASSLSEGQPQHF
TRBD1	TRBV9	-	TRBJ1-1	TGTGCCAGCAGCGTAGGGGGGACAGACGAAGCTTTCTTT	CASSVGGTDEAFF
TRBD1	TRBV4-3	-	TRBJ2-7	TGCGCCAGCAGCCAAGAGGCGCAGACAGGGGGCACTCTATTCCGGCAGTACTTC	CASSQEAQTGGTLFRQYF
-	TRBV3-1/TRBV3-2	-	TRBJ2-3	TGTGCCAGCAGCCAAGATACCTGGGGTACGCAGTATTTT	CASSQDTWGTQYF
TRBD1	TRBV19	-	TRBJ1-1	TGTGCCAGTAGTATCCACAGGGGGATCACTGAAGCTTTCTTT	CASSIHRGITEAFF
-	TRBV6-2/TRBV6-3	few	TRBJ1-3	TGTGCCAGCAGCCAAATCCAGGTCCTCGGAAACACCATATATTTT	CASSQIQVLGNTIYF
TRBD2	TRBV3-1/TRBV3-2	-	TRBJ2-1	TGTGCCAGCAGAGAGGAGCGGGGGAGCTCCTACAATGAGCAGTTCTTC	CASREERGSSYNEQFF
TRBD2	TRBV7-8	-	TRBJ2-5	TGTGCCAGCAGCCAGCAGCGGGAGGCGAGGACCCAGTACTTC	CASSQQREARTQYF
TRBD1	TRBV6-6	-	TRBJ1-1	TGTGCCAGCAGTCCCTCCGGGACAGTGCGTTTCGCGAACAAGAACACTGAAGCTTTCTTT	CASSPSGTVRFANKNTEAFF
-	TRBV5-8	few	TRBJ2-7	TGTGCCAGCACCGCGGCGGCCTCCTACGAGCAGTACTTC	CASTAAASYEQYF
TRBD2	TRBV5-1	-	TRBJ2-1	TGCGCCAGCAGCTCCGGGACTAGCGGGAGGTCCGAGTTCTTC	CASSSGTSGRSEFF
TRBD2	TRBV12-3/TRBV12-4	-	TRBJ2-3	TGTGCCAGCAGTCAGCGGGGAACAGATACGCAGTATTTT	CASSQRGTDTQYF
TRBD1	TRBV7-2	once	TRBJ1-1	TGTGCCAGCAGCTTACCAGGGGGCGTCACTGAAGCTTTCTTT	CASSLPGGVTEAFF
TRBD1	TRBV6-2/TRBV6-3	-	TRBJ2-1	TGTGCCAGCAGTGACACCGGGACAGCTTACAATGAGCAGTTCTTC	CASSDTGTAYNEQFF
-	TRBV7-9	-	TRBJ2-7	TGTGCCAGCAGCTTAGGGGGTAAACAGGGCGGACAGTACTTC	CASSLGGKQGGQYF
-	TRBV29-1	-	TRBJ2-1	TGCAGCGTTGAAGACCCCGCGGGGCCAGATTTTGAGCAGTTCTTC	CSVEDPAGPDFEQFF
TRBD2	TRBV7-2	-	TRBJ2-4	TGTGCCAGCAGCTTAGTGGGACTAGCGGGAGGGCCGGGGGACATTCAGTACTTC	CASSLVGLAGGPGDIQYF
-	TRBV4-1	-	TRBJ1-2	TGCGCCAGCAGCCAAGGAGATGGCTACACCTTC	CASSQGDGYTF
-	TRBV9	-	TRBJ1-6	TGTGCCAGCAGCGTAGCTTCAGGGGTTTCACCCCTCCACTTT	CASSVASGVSPLHF
-	TRBV25-1	-	TRBJ2-7	TGTGCCAGCACGTCTAGCGTCACCTACGAGCAGTACTTC	CASTSSVTYEQYF
-	TRBV28	-	TRBJ2-7	TGTGCCAGCAATAATGTAGGCGAGCAGTACTTC	CASNNVGEQYF
-	TRBV7-9	once	TRBJ1-2	TGTGCCAGCAGCCCCCCCGGGGGGTACGGCTACACCTTC	CASSPPGGYGYTF
-	TRBV7-8	-	TRBJ1-1	TGTGCCAGCAGCACAAGGACAGTCATGAACACTGAAGCTTTCTTT	CASSTRTVMNTEAFF
-	TRBV5-1	-	TRBJ1-6	TGCGCCAGCAGCTTGGCCGTGAATTCACCCCTCCACTTT	CASSLAVNSPLHF
-	TRBV18	-	TRBJ2-2	TGTGCCAGCTCACCACTCGAGGGAACCGGGGAGCTGTTTTTT	CASSPLEGTGELFF
-	TRBV6-6	-	TRBJ1-3	TGTGCCAGCAGTTCGGGCCTCGAGAGCTCTGGAAACACCATATATTTT	CASSSGLESSGNTIYF
-	TRBV7-3	once	TRBJ1-1	TGTGCCAGCAGCTCCTCGAGAAACACTGAAGCTTTCTTT	CASSSSRNTEAFF
-	TRBV29-1	-	TRBJ1-1	TGCAGCGTAGGGACTTCCGAGAACACTGAAGCTTTCTTT	CSVGTSENTEAFF
-	TRBV5-1	-	TRBJ1-1	TGCGCCAGCAGCTTGTCCCACACTGAAGCTTTCTTT	CASSLSHTEAFF
TRBD2	TRBV4-2	-	TRBJ2-2	TGTGCCAGCAGTGGAGTGGCTAGCGGGAGGGGCACCGGGGAGCTGTTTTTT	CASSGVASGRGTGELFF
TRBD2	TRBV7-6	-	TRBJ2-5	TGTGCCAGCAGCTCCGGGACTAGCCCTTCCCAAGAGACCCAGTACTTC	CASSSGTSPSQETQYF
TRBD1	TRBV7-2	-	TRBJ2-7	TGTGCCAGCAGCTTTTTGCAGGACAGGGCGGTGCAGTACTTC	CASSFLQDRAVQYF
-	TRBV6-5	-	TRBJ2-2	TGTGCCAGCAGCCTTACGAACACCGGGGAGCTGTTTTTT	CASSLTNTGELFF